This T cell receptor beta chain came from a study of T-cell reconstitution after alpha-beta-depleted transplantation in children. As it was prepared, the TCRbeta library received unique molecular identifiers. TCRdb reprocessed the PCR reads with MiXCR, giving one entry per CDR3 protein. The table has about 300,000 distinct CDR3 sequences, over 7% seen once. Study results and limitations: Newly produced T cells mostly accounted for T-cell counts and diversity one year post-transplant.

As regards this clonotype: Its specificity is not known.

The TCR originated in a female patient aged 2 to 10 who had a stem cell transplant for Fanconi anemia, so the T cells may come from the graft donor. The material sequenced was peripheral blood, taken 360 days after TCRalphabeta/CD19-depleted stem cell transplant.

The DNA of the CDR3 is TGTGCCAGCAGTTCACCACAGGGGTTGAACTACGAGCAGTACTTC. Residues: CASSSPQGLNYEQYF. The chain carries TRBV6-5 and TRBJ2-7; 7 nucleotides agree with TRBD1. Germline V gene data show CDR1 as MNHEY and CDR2 as SVGAGI. This CDR3 has 15 residues. The V and J ends lost 4 bases and 3 bases, in that order; junction bases with no gene match: 9.